Each of the 10 T cell receptor beta chains below was sequenced from the same sample in a study of T cell changes during pregnancy in multiple sclerosis. Profiled with immunoSEQ multiplex PCR; TCRdb holds only in-frame clones, not every one. The data contain around 78,000 clones, roughly 93% of them seen just once; the ten biggest clones take up 2.5% to 3%. Material: peripheral blood, obtained in the second trimester of pregnancy. These receptors were collected from a female donor with multiple sclerosis, enrolled in a pregnancy study.

This CDR3 is CASRPKGAAYNSPLHF. As DNA, the CDR3 is TGTGCCAGTAGACCAAAGGGGGCCGCCTATAATTCACCCCTCCACTTT. The chain couples TRBV19 to TRBJ1-6, with TRBD1 matching over 7 bases. The CDR3 totals 16 residues. The germline gives CDR1 LNHDA, CDR2 SQIVND (reference sequence). V trimming: 6 bases; J trimming: 2 bases; junction bases outside the gene matches: 7.

The chain joins TRBV29-1 to TRBJ1-4; D gene ambiguous. The V and J ends lost 5 bases and 7 bases respectively, with 17 bases between them. This CDR3 is built from 14 residues. Germline CDR1 SQVTM, CDR2 ANQGSEA. As DNA, the CDR3 is TGCAGCGTTCGCCCGGGATCAAGTGGTGAAAAACTGTTTTTT. Translating it yields CSVRPGSSGEKLFF. Full variable domain (remainder filled in from reference TRBV29-1 and TRBJ1-4): SAVISQKPSRDICQRGTSLTIQCQVDSQVTMMFWYRQQPGQSLTLIATANQGSEATYESGFVIDKFPISRPNLTFSTLTVSNMSPEDSSIYLCSVRPGSSGEKLFFGSGTQLSVL.

This chain joins TRBV7-6 and TRBJ2-3, with 8 bases aligning to TRBD2. This CDR3 comprises 15 residues. Germline V CDR1 and CDR2: SGHVS, FNYEAQ. The V segment lost 5 bases and the J segment 3 bases; nucleotides outside the gene matches: 7. For the CDR3, the DNA is TGTGCCAGCAGCCTCGGGGGGGCGGGTACAGATACGCAGTATTTT. It translates to CASSLGGAGTDTQYF.

V and J are TRBV27 and TRBJ2-7; the D gene is possibly TRBD1 (6 bases). Trimming removed 6 bases from V and 2 bases from J, with 17 bases in between. From germline, CDR1 is MNHEY and CDR2 SMNVEV (reference sequence). This CDR3 comprises 15 residues. The CDR3 reads CASSPKTQGPYEQYF. The CDR3 DNA reads as TGTGCCAGCAGCCCTAAAACACAGGGTCCCTACGAGCAGTACTTC.

The J gene is TRBJ2-7, the V gene TRBV10-2; the D gene is possibly TRBD2 (6 bases). CDR1 is WSHSY, CDR2 SAAADI, per germline. This CDR3 spans 15 amino acids. Trimming removed 4 bases at V and 6 bases at J, with 19 bases between. The CDR3 sequence is CASSGSSDVLSEQYF. Written as DNA, the CDR3 is TGCGCCAGCAGTGGATCTAGCGACGTCCTTTCCGAGCAGTACTTC.

Written as DNA, the CDR3 is TGTGCCAGCAGCCTACCCCAGGGATCCAACATGAACACTGAAGCTTTCTTT. Its protein is CASSLPQGSNMNTEAFF. The chain links TRBV13 to TRBJ1-1; D is perhaps TRBD1 (5 bases). This CDR3 region has 17 residues. The germline gives CDR1 PRHDT, CDR2 FYEKMQ (reference sequence). Trimming took off 5 bases at V and 0 bases at J, with 19 bases between the two ends.

The chain combines TRBV4-1 with TRBJ2-1; 7 bases are a match to TRBD1. Unmatched junction bases numbered 5, after V lost 1 base and J lost 5 bases. CDR1 is MGHRA and CDR2 is YSYEKL in the germline V gene. The CDR3 has 15 amino acids. The chain's CDR3 is CASSQAGTEHNEQFF. CDR3 nucleotides: TGCGCCAGCAGCCAAGCCGGGACAGAACACAATGAGCAGTTCTTC.

CDR3 DNA: TGCAGCGTCCCGGGGGGGGGAAACGAGCAGTACTTC. Its protein product is CSVPGGGNEQYF. The chain joins TRBV29-1 to TRBJ2-7; 8 bases are shared with TRBD2. The V gene's germline CDR1 is SQVTM and CDR2 ANQGSEA. The CDR3 length is 12 residues. J was trimmed by 5 bases and V by 6 bases; bases with no gene match: 6.

This clone has just a few counts. This sequence joins TRBV7-9 and TRBJ2-3; D unclear. CDR3 length: 12 amino acids. CDR1 and CDR2 from the germline V gene are SEHNR and FQNEAQ (reference sequence). The germline V and J ends were trimmed by 5 bases and 0 bases, with 3 bases remaining between them. The CDR3 sequence: CASSLSTDTQYF. The CDR3, as DNA: TGTGCCAGCAGCCTGAGCACAGATACGCAGTATTTT. The entire variable domain, with the rest obtained from reference TRBV7-9 and TRBJ2-3, is as follows: DTGVSQNPRHKITKRGQNVTFRCDPISEHNRLYWYRQTLGQGPEFLTYFQNEAQLEKSRLLSDRFSAERPKGSFSTLEIQRTEQGDSAMYLCASSLSTDTQYFGPGTRLTVL.

V gene TRBV5-1 combines with J gene TRBJ2-3; 7 bases align to TRBD1. This CDR3 region has 15 residues. The V gene's germline CDR1 is SGHRS and CDR2 YFSETQ. V gave up 3 bases and J gave up 6 bases; unmatched junction bases: 10. The CDR3 protein is CASSSGTATGDTQYF. CDR3 DNA sequence: TGCGCCAGCAGCTCCGGGACAGCTACTGGGGATACGCAGTATTTT.